These T cell receptor beta chains were read from a single sample in a study of blood T cell repertoires in COVID-19. Assay: immunoSEQ multiplex PCR; the TCRdb copy retains only in-frame clones and omits some. The sample carries 110,000 or so clones, around 86% recorded once. Source material: peripheral blood. The receptors originated from a man aged 45-65 years with acute or convalescent COVID-19. CDR3s include the opening cysteine and the closing phenylalanine or tryptophan. D genes are given only for firm matches. Part of the rows lack a size; the others show once, few, many or a class for expanded clones.

clone_size | j_call | d_call | v_call | cdr3_aa | cdr3_nt
- | TRBJ2-1 | TRBD2 | TRBV7-9 | CASSLSTSGSGTYNEQFF | TGTGCCAGCAGCTTATCGACTAGCGGGAGTGGGACCTACAATGAGCAGTTCTTC
- | TRBJ1-2 | TRBD1 | TRBV7-9 | CASSLGQEVSYGYTF | TGTGCCAGCAGCTTGGGACAGGAGGTATCCTATGGCTACACCTTC
few | TRBJ2-3 | - | TRBV7-9 | CASSLGRQAPGTQYF | TGTGCCAGCAGCTTAGGGAGACAGGCTCCGGGTACGCAGTATTTT
- | TRBJ2-2 | - | TRBV7-9 | CASSLERGTYTGELFF | TGTGCCAGCAGCTTAGAGCGCGGGACTTACACCGGGGAGCTGTTTTTT
- | TRBJ1-1 | TRBD1 | TRBV15 | CATSKRGLTEAFF | TGTGCCACCAGTAAGAGGGGGCTTACTGAAGCTTTCTTT
- | TRBJ2-2 | - | TRBV5-1 | CASSFRGGAGELFF | TGCGCCAGCAGCTTTCGGGGAGGAGCCGGGGAGCTGTTTTTT
- | TRBJ1-1 | - | TRBV10-3 | CAISDVRVEANTEAFF | TGTGCCATCAGTGATGTGAGGGTGGAGGCGAACACTGAAGCTTTCTTT
- | TRBJ2-7 | TRBD2 | TRBV9 | CASSAGLAGYEQYF | TGTGCCAGCAGCGCGGGACTAGCGGGATACGAGCAGTACTTC
- | TRBJ1-3 | - | TRBV6-5 | CASSYEPGGGNTIYF | TGTGCCAGCAGTTATGAGCCGGGAGGTGGAAACACCATATATTTT
- | TRBJ1-4 | TRBD1 | TRBV7-2 | CASSARMDRVREKLFF | TGTGCCAGCAGCGCGCGAATGGACAGGGTGCGGGAAAAACTGTTTTTT
- | TRBJ2-6 | - | TRBV6-6 | CASSQDSLNSGANVLTF | TGTGCCAGCAGTCAGGACAGCTTAAACTCTGGGGCCAACGTCCTGACTTTC
- | TRBJ2-7 | - | TRBV5-4 | CASSYPGVLTYEQYF | TGTGCCAGCAGTTACCCGGGGGTCTTGACCTACGAGCAGTACTTC
- | TRBJ2-7 | TRBD1 | TRBV10-3 | CASGRDRDPYEQYF | TGTGCCTCGGGGAGGGACAGGGACCCCTACGAGCAGTACTTC